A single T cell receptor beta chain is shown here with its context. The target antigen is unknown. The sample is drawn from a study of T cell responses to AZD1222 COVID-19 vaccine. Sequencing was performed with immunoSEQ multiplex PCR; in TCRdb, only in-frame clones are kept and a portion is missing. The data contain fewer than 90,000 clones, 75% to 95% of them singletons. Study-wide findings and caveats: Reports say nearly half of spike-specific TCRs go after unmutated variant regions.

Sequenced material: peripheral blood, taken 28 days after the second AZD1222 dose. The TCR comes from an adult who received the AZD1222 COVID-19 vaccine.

DNA of the CDR3: TGTGCCAGCAGCTTATTACGGCGGTGGCATGAGCAGTTCTTC. Residues: CASSLLRRWHEQFF. The chain combines TRBV11-2 with TRBJ2-1; D gene ambiguous. CDR3 length equals 14 residues. Germline V gene sequence: CDR1 SGHAT, CDR2 FQNNGV. V was cut by 2 bases and J by 8 bases, with 13 bases left in between.